These 23 T cell receptor beta chains were all obtained from the same sample, sequenced in a study of vaccination effects on CD4 cells after COVID-19. The repertoire was sequenced with immunoSEQ multiplex PCR; TCRdb's copy has only in-frame clones and lacks some. Here the sample spans about 54,000 clones, around 75% being singletons. Before any sequencing was done, the ViraFEST assay used viral peptide pools to expand antigen-specific CD4+ T cells. Having been cultured for around nine days, the cells underwent CD4+ T cell isolation. Which antigens these TCRs recognize remains unknown. The source material was CD4+ T cells from PBMCs cultured with HCoV-229E spike peptides, sampled before COVID-19 vaccination. Every receptor here comes from a human donor who received a COVID-19 vaccine.

V usage is TRBV3-1 (or the pseudogene TRBV3-2) and J usage is TRBJ1-2, with TRBD1 as a possible D gene (6 bases). The CDR3 covers 15 residues. Per germline, CDR1 LGHDT and CDR2 YNNKEL (reference sequence). Trimming pared 4 bases from V and 3 bases from J, leaving 15 bases between. The CDR3 spells CASSPFGQQYYGYTF. The CDR3 DNA follows: TGTGCCAGCAGCCCTTTCGGACAGCAATACTATGGCTACACCTTC.

The chain combines TRBV18 with TRBJ1-3, with D perhaps matching TRBD1 (6 bases). The CDR3 has 14 residues. The germline V gene encodes CDR1 KGHSH and CDR2 LQKENI. V was shortened by 2 bases and J by 6 bases, with 11 bases between the two germline ends. The CDR3: CASSPFAGENTIYF. The CDR3 DNA is TGTGCCAGCTCACCATTCGCAGGGGAAAACACCATATATTTT.

This sequence joins TRBV7-2 and TRBJ2-1, with 16 bases aligning to TRBD2. J gave up 8 bases and V 5 bases, and 9 bases lay outside the gene matches. The CDR3 totals 17 residues. CDR1 is SGHTA and CDR2 is FQGNSA in the germline V gene. CDR3 amino acids: CASSVGLAGGPGYEQFF. CDR3 nucleotides: TGTGCCAGCAGCGTGGGACTAGCGGGGGGGCCGGGCTATGAGCAGTTCTTC.

V and J are TRBV6-2 or TRBV6-3 and TRBJ2-7; D is uncertain. This CDR3 has 13 residues. V was cut by 5 bases and J by 2 bases, with 10 bases left in between. CDR1 and CDR2 from the germline V gene are MNHEY and SVGEGT. The CDR3 spells CASSDVTPYEQYV. CDR3 coding DNA: TGTGCCAGCAGTGACGTTACACCCTACGAGCAGTACGTC.

The chain joins TRBV3-1 (or the pseudogene TRBV3-2) to TRBJ1-5; D is perhaps TRBD1 (5 bases). Germline V gene lookup returns CDR1 LGHDT and CDR2 YNNKEL (reference sequence). This CDR3 has 14 residues. Trimming cost V 5 bases and J 6 bases, with 14 bases left between them. DNA of the CDR3: TGTGCCAGCAGCGGAGGGGCAAGAGGTCAGCCCCAGCATTTT. Amino acid sequence: CASSGGARGQPQHF.

The chain is built from TRBV7-9 and TRBJ2-2, with D hard to call. Trimming cost V 5 bases and J 8 bases, with 12 bases left between them. The CDR3 is 13 residues long. Germline assignment: CDR1 SEHNR and CDR2 FQNEAQ (reference sequence). CDR3 nucleotides: TGTGCCAGCAGCACTATAGGGTCAGGGGAGCTGTTTTTT. This gives the protein CASSTIGSGELFF.

The chain has TRBV19 and TRBJ2-5; 7 positions match TRBD1. Germline V gene lookup returns CDR1 LNHDA and CDR2 SQIVND (reference sequence). With V trimmed by 4 bases and J by 3 bases, 5 bases remained unmatched. The CDR3 is 14 amino acids. The CDR3 here is CASSTSGTEETQYF. CDR3 sequence (DNA): TGTGCCAGTAGTACCTCCGGGACAGAAGAGACCCAGTACTTC.

DNA for the CDR3: TGTGCCAGCAGTTACTCGAGGGGTTCTCAGCCCCAGCATTTT. Translation gives CASSYSRGSQPQHF. The chain joins TRBV6-5 to TRBJ1-5, with TRBD1 as a possible D gene (5 bases). Germline CDR1 reads MNHEY; CDR2 reads SVGAGI. CDR3 length: 14 amino acids. Trimming removed 0 bases at V and 6 bases at J, with 9 bases between.

The rearrangement joins TRBV7-2 to TRBJ1-4; 7 nucleotides match TRBD1. The ends lost 1 base at V and 7 bases at J; junction bases unmatched: 9. The germline V gene encodes CDR1 SGHTA and CDR2 FQGNSA. CDR3 length equals 16 residues. CDR3: CASSLGYRGPGEKLFF. The CDR3 coding sequence is TGTGCCAGCAGCTTAGGGTACAGGGGTCCTGGTGAAAAACTGTTTTTT.

This clone has just a few counts. The V and J genes are TRBV6-5 and TRBJ1-1, with D uncertain. Germline V gene data show CDR1 as MNHEY and CDR2 as SVGAGI. Trimming removed 7 bases at V and 5 bases at J, with 8 bases between. This CDR3 contains 11 residues. CDR3 residues: CASIRMTEAFF. The CDR3 DNA reads as TGTGCCAGCATCCGAATGACTGAAGCTTTCTTT.

The chain uses TRBV5-1 and TRBJ2-3, with D hard to call. This CDR3 is built from 13 residues. Trimming pared 7 bases from V and 2 bases from J, leaving 11 bases between. Germline assignment: CDR1 SGHRS and CDR2 YFSETQ. The CDR3 nucleotides are TGCGCCAGCGCCTGGCAGGCCACAGATACGCAGTATTTT. Translated, it gives CASAWQATDTQYF. Supplemented by reference TRBV5-1 and TRBJ2-3, the full variable domain reads KAGVTQTPRYLIKTRGQQVTLSCSPISGHRSVSWYQQTPGQGLQFLFEYFSETQRNKGNFPGRFSGRQFSNSRSEMNVSTLELGDSALYLCASAWQATDTQYFGPGTRLTVL.

The chain uses TRBV2 and TRBJ1-2, with 8 positions matching TRBD1. The CDR3 length is 14 residues. From germline, CDR1 is SNHLY and CDR2 FYNNEI. V lost 9 bases, J lost 3 bases, and 9 bases stayed unmatched. The DNA of the CDR3 is TGTGCCAGTCGTCATCAGGGGGCAGACTATGGCTACACCTTC. Translated, it gives CASRHQGADYGYTF.

This rearrangement joins TRBV10-2 to TRBJ1-5, with TRBD1 as a possible D gene (5 bases). CDR1 is WSHSY and CDR2 is SAAADI in the germline V gene. V dropped 4 bases and J dropped 4 bases, with 11 bases sitting between them. This CDR3 has 14 amino acids. The DNA of the CDR3 is TGCGCCAGCAGTGCTGGGGCGGGGAATCAGCCCCAGCATTTT. Its translation: CASSAGAGNQPQHF.

This chain links TRBV5-1 with TRBJ2-6, with 8 bases identical to TRBD1. Looked up from germline, CDR1 is SGHRS and CDR2 is YFSETQ. V lost 0 bases and J lost 0; bases outside the gene matches: 8. The CDR3 length is 19 residues. CDR3 residues: CASSLGQGAPLSGANVLTF. The CDR3, as DNA: TGCGCCAGCAGCTTGGGGCAGGGGGCTCCCCTCTCTGGGGCCAACGTCCTGACTTTC.

This chain uses TRBV29-1 with TRBJ1-4; D may be TRBD1 (5 bases). Germline-derived CDR1 and CDR2 are SQVTM and ANQGSEA. The CDR3 covers 12 residues. V was clipped by 7 bases and J by 0 bases, with 6 bases between them. This CDR3 reads CSGGTTNEKLFF. The CDR3 bases are TGCAGCGGGGGGACAACTAATGAAAAACTGTTTTTT.

This rearrangement joins TRBV28 to TRBJ1-2; D is undetermined. This CDR3 is 14 amino acids long. Germline V gene data show CDR1 as MDHEN and CDR2 as SYDVKM. The ends were cut back, 4 bases at V and 5 bases at J, with 14 bases in the middle. The CDR3 reads CASSSLSPGYGYTF. In DNA form, the CDR3 reads TGTGCCAGCAGTTCACTCTCACCGGGGTATGGCTACACCTTC.

The chain is built from TRBV4-2 and TRBJ2-7; D ambiguous. Trimming removed 0 bases at V and 4 bases at J, with 7 bases between. Looked up from germline, CDR1 is LGHNA and CDR2 is YNFKEQ. The CDR3 sequence is 13 residues long. The CDR3 DNA reads TGTGCCAGCAGCCAAGATTTCGGATACGAGCAGTACGTC. Translated: CASSQDFGYEQYV.

The gene calls are TRBV6-5 and TRBJ2-7; D not resolved. Trimming took 5 bases from V and 3 from J, leaving 14 bases between them. CDR3 length: 14 amino acids. The germline CDR1 and CDR2 sequences are MNHEY and SVGAGI. The CDR3 loop is CASSPNREVYEQYV. The CDR3 DNA reads TGTGCCAGCAGTCCAAATCGTGAAGTCTACGAGCAGTACGTC.

The rearrangement joins TRBV19 to TRBJ1-2; TRBD1 is a possible D gene (5 bases). The V and J ends lost 9 bases and 2 bases respectively, with 16 bases between them. From germline, CDR1 is LNHDA and CDR2 SQIVND (reference sequence). There are 14 residues in the CDR3. CDR3 DNA: TGTGCCAGCTCCCCGGGGCGTAGAAACTATGGCTACACCTTC. The encoded protein is CASSPGRRNYGYTF. Based on the CDR3 plus reference TRBV19 and TRBJ1-2, the full variable domain is DGGITQSPKYLFRKEGQNVTLSCEQNLNHDAMYWYRQDPGQGLRLIYYSQIVNDFQKGDIAEGYSVSREKKESFPLTVTSAQKNPTAFYLCASSPGRRNYGYTFGSGTRLTVV.

This chain joins TRBV30 and TRBJ1-1; TRBD1 matches 8 bases. This CDR3 is built from 13 residues. The V gene end was trimmed by 0 bases and the J gene end by 11 bases; junction bases not matched to a gene: 8. The germline V gene has CDR1 GTSNPN and CDR2 SVGIG (reference sequence). The CDR3: CAWSVQSTGAAFF. Here the CDR3 DNA reads TGTGCCTGGAGTGTACAATCGACAGGGGCGGCTTTCTTT.

The genes are TRBV6-2 or TRBV6-3 and TRBJ1-1, with 9 bases identical to TRBD1. With 2 bases clipped from V and 3 bases from J, the junction kept 13 bases outside the gene matches. The CDR3 runs 18 residues. The germline CDR1 and CDR2 sequences are MNHEY and SVGEGT. The CDR3 region is CASSYPGQGGFGYTEAFF. CDR3 nucleotide sequence: TGTGCCAGCAGTTACCCGGGACAGGGCGGGTTCGGGTACACTGAAGCTTTCTTT.

The chain couples TRBV6-5 to TRBJ1-6; no firm D call. Germline V CDR1 and CDR2: MNHEY, SVGAGI. Trimming pared 0 bases from V and 6 bases from J, leaving 9 bases between. The CDR3 is made up of 15 amino acids. The CDR3 DNA reads TGTGCCAGCAGTTACTCTAGGGCCCCTAATTCACCCCTCCACTTT. This encodes CASSYSRAPNSPLHF.

The chain combines TRBV7-2 with TRBJ2-3; 9 nucleotides line up with TRBD2. J was trimmed by 11 bases and V by 5 bases; bases with no gene match: 14. Per the germline V gene, CDR1 is SGHTA and CDR2 is FQGNSA. The CDR3 sequence is 15 residues long. DNA for the CDR3: TGTGCCAGCAGCCACTGGGGACTAGCCGAGGGGAGGCAGTATTTT. Its protein is CASSHWGLAEGRQYF.